A selection of T cell receptor beta chains follows, all from one sample in a study of T cell repertoires in cytomegalovirus infection. These TCRs are of unknown antigen specificity. TCRdb reprocessed the reads with MiXCR, giving one entry per CDR3 protein. The sample shows 550,000 to 700,000 distinct CDR3 sequences, around two fifths of them seen only once. Here the sequenced sample was cultured PBMCs, taken from culture after CMV antigen stimulation. The receptors shown here come from a human donor in good health (CMV status not recorded). Some clones in this sample may be carry-over from other donors' samples. Each CDR3 is given without its conserved first and last residue. Each record gives: V gene, J gene, CDR3 protein.

TRBV7-4	TRBJ1-6	ASSLQSGPLH
TRBV14	TRBJ2-5	ASSQSTSGYQETQY
TRBV20-1	TRBJ2-3	SAVGLFSDTQY
TRBV12-3/TRBV12-4	TRBJ2-1	ASSFYGSSYNEQF
TRBV19	TRBJ2-1	ASSIERSLEYNEQF
TRBV5-4	TRBJ2-5	ASTHWTGKETQY
TRBV3-1	TRBJ2-5	ASSQVGATQY
TRBV6-6	TRBJ2-7	ASSRRVEYEQY
TRBV10-3	TRBJ1-1	AISESWGQGNLDTEAF
TRBV10-3	TRBJ2-7	AIRQGLAGDYEQY
TRBV15	TRBJ2-7	ATSRGERAEQY
TRBV7-2	TRBJ2-2	ASSLPGGVLF
TRBV6-6	TRBJ2-3	ASSYSGGARSTDTQY
TRBV6-6	TRBJ1-5	ASSYSIGGGPWDQPQH